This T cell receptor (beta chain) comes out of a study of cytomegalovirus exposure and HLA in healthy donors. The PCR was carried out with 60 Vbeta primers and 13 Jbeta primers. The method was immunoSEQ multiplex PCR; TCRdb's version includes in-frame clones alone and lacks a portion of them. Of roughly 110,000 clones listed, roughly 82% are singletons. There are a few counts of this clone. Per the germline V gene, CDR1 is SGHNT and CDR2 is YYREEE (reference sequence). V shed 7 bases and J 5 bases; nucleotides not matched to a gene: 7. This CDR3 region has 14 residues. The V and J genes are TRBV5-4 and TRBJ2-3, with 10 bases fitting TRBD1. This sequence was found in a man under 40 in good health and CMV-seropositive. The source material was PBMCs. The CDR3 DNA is TGTGCCAGCGAGGACAGGGGGACTCGAGATACGCAGTATTTT. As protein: CASEDRGTRDTQYF.